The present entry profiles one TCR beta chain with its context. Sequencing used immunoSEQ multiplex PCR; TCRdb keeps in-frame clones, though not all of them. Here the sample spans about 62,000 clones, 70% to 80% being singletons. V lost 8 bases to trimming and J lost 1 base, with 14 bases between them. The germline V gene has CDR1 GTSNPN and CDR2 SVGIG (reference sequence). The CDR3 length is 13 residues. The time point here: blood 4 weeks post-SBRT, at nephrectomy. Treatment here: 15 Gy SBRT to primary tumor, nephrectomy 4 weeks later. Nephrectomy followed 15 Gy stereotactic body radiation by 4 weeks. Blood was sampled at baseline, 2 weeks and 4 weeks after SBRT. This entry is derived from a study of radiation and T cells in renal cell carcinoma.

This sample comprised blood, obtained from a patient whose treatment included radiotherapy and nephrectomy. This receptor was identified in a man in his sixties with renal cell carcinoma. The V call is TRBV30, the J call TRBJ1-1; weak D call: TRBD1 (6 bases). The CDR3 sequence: CAHQTDRNTEAFF. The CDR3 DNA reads TGTGCCCACCAAACGGACAGGAACACTGAAGCTTTCTTT.